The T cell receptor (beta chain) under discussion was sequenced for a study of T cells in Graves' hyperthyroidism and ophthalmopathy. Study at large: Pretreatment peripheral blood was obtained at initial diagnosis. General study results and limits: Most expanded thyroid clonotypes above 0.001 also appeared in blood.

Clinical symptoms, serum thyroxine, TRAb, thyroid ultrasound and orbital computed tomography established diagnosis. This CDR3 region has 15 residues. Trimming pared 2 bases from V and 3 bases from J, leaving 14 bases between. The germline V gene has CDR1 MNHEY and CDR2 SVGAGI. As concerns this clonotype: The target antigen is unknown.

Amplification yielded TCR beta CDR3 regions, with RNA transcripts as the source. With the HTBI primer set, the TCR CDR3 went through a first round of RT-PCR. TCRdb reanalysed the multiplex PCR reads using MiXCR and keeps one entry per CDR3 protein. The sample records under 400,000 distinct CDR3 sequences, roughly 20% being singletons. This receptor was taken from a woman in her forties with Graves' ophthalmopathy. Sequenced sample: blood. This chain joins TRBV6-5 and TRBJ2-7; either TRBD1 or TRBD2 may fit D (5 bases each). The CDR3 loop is CASSYDLGPYYEQYF. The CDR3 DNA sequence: TGTGCCAGCAGTTACGACCTGGGACCCTACTACGAGCAGTACTTC.